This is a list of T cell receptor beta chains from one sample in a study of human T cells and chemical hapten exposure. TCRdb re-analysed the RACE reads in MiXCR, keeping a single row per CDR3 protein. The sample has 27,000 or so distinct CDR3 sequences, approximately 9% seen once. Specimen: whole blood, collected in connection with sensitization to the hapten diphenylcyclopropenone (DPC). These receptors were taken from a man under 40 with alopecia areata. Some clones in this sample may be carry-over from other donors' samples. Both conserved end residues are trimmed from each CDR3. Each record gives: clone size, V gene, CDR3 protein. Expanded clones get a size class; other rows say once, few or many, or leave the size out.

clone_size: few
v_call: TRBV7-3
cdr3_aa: ASSPQMNTEAF

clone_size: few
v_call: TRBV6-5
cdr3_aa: ASSLHSGSSYNEQF

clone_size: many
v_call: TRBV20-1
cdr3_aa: SARDPRPKNIQY

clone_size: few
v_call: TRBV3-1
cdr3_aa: ASSPTTGSTEAF

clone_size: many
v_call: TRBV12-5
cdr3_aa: ASGSIPGQGDNGELF

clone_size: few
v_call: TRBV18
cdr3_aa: ASSPVTGLLPGNTIY

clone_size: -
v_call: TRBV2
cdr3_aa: ASSAGTGNDEQY

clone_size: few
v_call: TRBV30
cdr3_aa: AWSGGSGAGVSSYNEQF

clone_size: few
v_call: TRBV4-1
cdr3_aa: ASSEGDYGYT

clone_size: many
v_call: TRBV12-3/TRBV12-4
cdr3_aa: ASSPGHFSGANVLT

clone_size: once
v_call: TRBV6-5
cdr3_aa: ASSYSIQGTTDTQY

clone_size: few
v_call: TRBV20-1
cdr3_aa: SAFIPGLAKNIQY

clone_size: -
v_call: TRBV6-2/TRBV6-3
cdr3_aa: ASRGQGMNTEAF

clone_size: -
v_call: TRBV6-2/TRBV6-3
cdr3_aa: ASSYWGTSYNSPLH

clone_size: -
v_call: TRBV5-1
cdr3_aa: ASSLGQGRNQPQH

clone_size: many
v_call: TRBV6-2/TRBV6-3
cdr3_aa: ASSYLGSAGAYNEQF

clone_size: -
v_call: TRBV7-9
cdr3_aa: ASSVTGSLAGGETQY

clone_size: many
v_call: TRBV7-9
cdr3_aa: ASSPSLAGDNEQF

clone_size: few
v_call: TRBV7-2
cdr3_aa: ASGRSTDTQY

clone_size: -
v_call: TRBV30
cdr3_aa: AWRGASSTDTQY

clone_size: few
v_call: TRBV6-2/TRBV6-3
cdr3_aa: ASSDPGQDYEQY

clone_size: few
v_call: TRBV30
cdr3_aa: AWSHYRDYSNQPQH

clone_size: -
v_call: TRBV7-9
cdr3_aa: ASSLREWSEAF

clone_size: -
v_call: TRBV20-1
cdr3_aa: SAPSLAGEGNEQF

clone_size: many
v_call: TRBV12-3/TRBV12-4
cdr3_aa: ASSPTLNTEAF

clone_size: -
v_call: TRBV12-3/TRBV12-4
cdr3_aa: ASSLGSGVFSYEQY

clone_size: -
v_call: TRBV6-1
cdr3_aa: ASRGGQGPYEQY

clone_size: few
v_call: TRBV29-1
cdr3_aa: STVTDTQY

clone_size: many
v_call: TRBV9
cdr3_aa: ASSLRPDQPQH

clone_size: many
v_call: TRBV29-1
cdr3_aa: SVVGTGNTEAF

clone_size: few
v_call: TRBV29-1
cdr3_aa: SAGREHEQY